The 22 T cell receptor beta chains below come from one sample, sequenced in a study of tumor and adjacent non-tumor tissue in lung cancer. No cell sorting was done before RNA was extracted from the tissue. Distant lung tissue was collected more than 3 cm away from the tumor edge. TCRbeta libraries were built with three rounds of nested PCR, modified from ARM-PCR. TCRdb reprocessed the multiplex PCR reads via MiXCR and lists one record per CDR3 protein. This table has approximately 90,000 distinct CDR3 sequences, 76% appearing once. What was sequenced was distant non-tumor lung tissue. The receptor set was obtained from a woman in her forties or fifties with non-small cell lung cancer.

Details on this clonotype: A junction boundary mismatches the germline segment, possibly from a read error. This chain joins TRBV6-1 and TRBJ2-7; D uncertain. CDR1 is MNHNS and CDR2 is SASEGT in the germline V gene. CDR3 size: 16 residues. This CDR3 reads CASRRSLDSTFYEQYF. The CDR3 nucleotides read TGTGCCAGCAGAAGATCCCTCGACTCGACCTTCTACGAACAGTACTTC.

Points on this clonotype: Sequence at one end of the junction differs from germline and may be a read error. V gene TRBV12-3 or TRBV12-4 combines with J gene TRBJ2-7; no definite D call. The CDR3 contains 11 residues. In nucleotides, the CDR3 is TGTGCCTGCAGTTCCCACTATGAGCAGTACTTC. Protein product: CACSSHYEQYF.

The chain joins TRBV12-3 or TRBV12-4 to TRBJ2-2; weak D call: TRBD1 (6 bases). The CDR3 loop spans 16 amino acids. Between the trimmed V and J ends, which lost 1 base and 5 bases, there was a span of 14 bases. In DNA form, the CDR3 reads TGTGCCAGCAGTTTAGGAACAGGGAGAAAAACCGGGGAGCTGTTTTTT. Amino acid sequence: CASSLGTGRKTGELFF.

Regarding this clonotype: A junction end diverges from the germline sequence, so it may reflect a read error. The genes are TRBV11-1 and TRBJ2-1; 10 bases agree with TRBD2. CDR1 is SGHAT and CDR2 is FQDESV in the germline V gene (reference sequence). The CDR3 is 15 residues long. CDR3 in amino acids: CASSPRTSGDNERFF. CDR3 DNA: TGTGCCAGCAGTCCCAGGACTAGCGGCGACAATGAGCGGTTCTTC.

Notes on this clonotype: At one end the junction does not follow the germline gene, possibly because of a read error. V usage is TRBV29-1 and J usage is TRBJ2-6; D is possibly TRBD1 or TRBD2 (5 bases each). The CDR3 is 19 amino acids. Germline V gene lookup returns CDR1 SQVTM and CDR2 ANQGSEA. CDR3 DNA: TGCAGCGTTGTCCCCGTTGTAGACATCAGGGACGCTGGGGCTAACGTCCTGACTTTC. Protein sequence: CSVVPVVDIRDAGANVLTF.

The V gene is TRBV10-2, the J gene TRBJ2-2; 9 bases are shared with TRBD2. Germline V gives CDR1 WSHSY, CDR2 SAAADI. The V segment lost 2 bases and the J segment 17 bases; nucleotides outside the gene matches: 24. The CDR3 sequence is 18 residues long. The CDR3 region has the DNA TGCGCCAGCAGTGAGAATAAGGCGGGAGGGACGAACACCGGGGACCTATTTTTT. This translates into CASSENKAGGTNTGDLFF.

This clonotype occurred a few times. A much larger clone sits a single nucleotide away, making a read error possible. DNA of the CDR3: TGCGCCAGCGGCTTGGGCACGAATCAGCCCCAGCATTTT. It codes for CASGLGTNQPQHF. This chain links TRBV5-1 with TRBJ1-5; D gene unclear. Looked up from germline, CDR1 is SGHRS and CDR2 is YFSETQ. This CDR3 has 13 amino acids.

V usage is TRBV20-1 and J usage is TRBJ2-5, with a weak D call TRBD1 (5 bases). The CDR3 loop spans 12 amino acids. V lost 3 bases, J lost 4 bases, and 9 bases lay in between. In germline, CDR1 is DFQATT, CDR2 SNEGSKA (reference sequence). CDR3 in amino acids: CSASPRGETQYF. The CDR3 nucleotides read TGCAGTGCTAGCCCAAGGGGAGAGACCCAGTACTTC.

With respect to this clonotype: The junction does not match germline at one end; this may be a read error. The rearrangement links TRBV6-5 to TRBJ2-1, with D perhaps matching TRBD2 (5 bases). This CDR3 spans 16 amino acids. The germline V gene has CDR1 MNHEY and CDR2 SVGAGI. DNA for the CDR3: TGTGCCAGCAGCCCCCGACCCGAGGGCGGCTACAATGAGCTGTTCTTC. It is translated as CASSPRPEGGYNELFF.

In the case of this clonotype: Because it lacks the conserved phenylalanine or tryptophan at the end, this CDR3 is likely a read error. The DNA is omitted, as the CDR3 cannot be located on it reliably, and the CDR3 follows TCRdb's listing. This chain uses TRBV28 with TRBJ2-4. The germline V gene has CDR1 MDHEN and CDR2 SYDVKM. The CDR3 region is 17 residues in length, termini included. The CDR3 here is CASSFPFSGIAKNIQCL.

This rearrangement joins TRBV5-8 to TRBJ2-5, with a tentative D call TRBD1 (5 bases). This CDR3 comprises 17 residues. Germline V CDR1 and CDR2: SGHTS, YDEGEE. The germline V and J ends were trimmed by 7 bases and 0 bases, with 22 bases remaining between them. CDR3 nucleotides: TGTGCCAGCCACTTGGGGCCGGCCACAATGTACCAAGAGACCCAGTACTTC. Residues: CASHLGPATMYQETQYF.

With respect to this clonotype: A much larger clone is a single base away; this may be a read error. The chain is built from TRBV2 and TRBJ2-3; 9 nucleotides match TRBD2. J was trimmed by 4 bases and V by 7 bases; bases with no gene match: 6. The CDR3 contains 14 residues. Germline V gene sequence: CDR1 SNHLY, CDR2 FYNNEI. The CDR3 here is CASIAKRGADTQYF. In nucleotides, the CDR3 is TGTGCCAGCATTGCGAAGCGGGGGGCAGATACGCAGTATTTT.

This clonotype was detected ten times or more. The chain is built from TRBV7-9 and TRBJ1-2; 7 nucleotides agree with TRBD1. The CDR3 loop spans 13 amino acids. J gave up 7 bases and V 0 bases, and 2 bases lay outside the gene matches. In germline, CDR1 is SEHNR, CDR2 FQNEAQ (reference sequence). CDR3 in amino acids: CASSLAGGSGYTF. The CDR3 region has the DNA TGTGCCAGCAGCTTAGCAGGGGGCAGTGGCTACACCTTC.

Regarding this clonotype: A single base separates this from a much larger clone, so it may be a read error. J is TRBJ2-5 and V is TRBV25-1, with 9 bases fitting TRBD1. This CDR3 comprises 17 residues. Germline V CDR1 and CDR2: MGHDK, SYGVNS. The CDR3 DNA reads as TGTGCCAGCAGTGAACATACAGGGGGCCCCATCCAAGATACCCAGTACTTC. Residues: CASSEHTGGPIQDTQYF.

The rearrangement joins TRBV28 to TRBJ2-7, with D possibly matching TRBD2 (6 bases). The CDR3 sequence is 14 residues long. In germline, CDR1 is MDHEN, CDR2 SYDVKM. V lost 5 bases and J 8 bases, leaving 19 bases between the germline ends. The CDR3: CASSEGDGRYKQYF. In DNA, the CDR3 is TGTGCCAGCAGTGAGGGAGACGGGAGATACAAGCAGTACTTC.

This clonotype was seen once. This CDR3 is missing its conserved last phenylalanine or tryptophan, likely due to a read error. The chain links TRBV29-1 to TRBJ2-3; D is unclear. The J call may be incorrect, as the DNA end agrees better with TRBJ1-5. Germline V CDR1 and CDR2: SQVTM, ANQGSEA. This CDR3 is 10 amino acids long. This CDR3 reads CRVVQHTQHL. Written as DNA, the CDR3 is TGCAGGGTTGTGCAACATACGCAGCATTTG.

The rearrangement joins TRBV14 to TRBJ2-1, with TRBD1 as a possible D gene (7 bases). V lost 4 bases and J 1 base, leaving 26 bases between the germline ends. Looked up from germline, CDR1 is SGHDN and CDR2 is FVKESK. This CDR3 has 20 residues. For the CDR3, the DNA is TGTGCCAGCAGCCCAAGACAGGGTCGAACTAGCCTGAGTTCCTACAATGAGCAGTTCTTC. Translated: CASSPRQGRTSLSSYNEQFF.

The CDR3 sequence: CARTGLSGADTQYF. Written as DNA, the CDR3 is TGTGCCAGGACGGGACTATCGGGAGCAGATACGCAGTATTTT. V gene TRBV6-1 combines with J gene TRBJ2-3; 7 bases map to TRBD2. CDR1 MNHNS and CDR2 SASEGT come from the germline V gene. The CDR3 loop spans 14 amino acids. The junction had 10 bases not matched to a gene; V was cut back by 9 bases and J by 4 bases.

On this clonotype itself: The junction does not match germline at one end; this may be a read error. The genes are TRBV29-1 and TRBJ2-2; D is tentatively TRBD1 or TRBD2 (5 bases each). The germline gives CDR1 SQVTM, CDR2 ANQGSEA. The CDR3 spans 16 residues. This CDR3 is CSVRSEGSTNTGELFF. The CDR3 region has the DNA TGCAGCGTTAGGTCAGAGGGGTCAACGAACACCGGGGAACTGTTTTTT.

The rearrangement joins TRBV12-1 to TRBJ1-2; the table's TRBD1 call for D was not verified on the DNA. TRBV12-1 is marked as a pseudogene. The CDR3 is 14 amino acids. The CDR3 region is CASSWLSGRGSYTF. In DNA, the CDR3 is TGTGCCAGCAGCTGGCTATCGGGGCGCGGTAGCTACACCTTC.

The J gene is TRBJ2-3, the V gene TRBV11-2; 7 nucleotides align to TRBD2. The junction had 11 bases not matched to a gene; V was cut back by 3 bases and J by 5 bases. The germline CDR1 and CDR2 sequences are SGHAT and FQNNGV. The CDR3 covers 16 residues. CDR3 nucleotide sequence: TGTGCCAGCAGCTTGACGGGAGGTACTAGTATAGATACGCAGTATTTT. Its translation is CASSLTGGTSIDTQYF.

About this clonotype itself: The CDR3 does not end in the conserved phenylalanine or tryptophan, so this is likely a read error. This rearrangement joins TRBV7-3 to TRBJ2-3; D call uncertain. V lost 3 bases and J lost 4, with 11 bases in between. Germline assignment: CDR1 SGHTA and CDR2 FQGTGA. This CDR3 has 14 amino acids. The CDR3 loop is CASSFQPGADTQYS. The CDR3 DNA reads as TGTGCCAGCAGCTTCCAGCCCGGCGCAGATACGCAGTATTCT.